The present entry profiles one T cell receptor (beta chain) with its context. These data are taken from a study of identical twins. The germline V gene encodes CDR1 ENHRY and CDR2 SYGVKD. The CDR3 covers 13 residues. Germline trimming cut 4 bases from V and 3 bases from J; bases unmatched to any gene: 3. Healthy Caucasians made up all donors. TCRdb reprocessed the 5' RACE reads via MiXCR and lists one record per CDR3 protein. The table has hundreds of thousands of distinct CDR3 sequences, 15% to 20% seen once; the top ten hold around 13%. The sample also formed part of further work on T cells expressing NK-cell markers.

The clonotype originates from a woman aged 18-29 years in good health. Sample: PBMCs. This rearrangement joins TRBV10-3 to TRBJ2-7; 7 nucleotides align to TRBD1. The CDR3: CAISGAGGYEQYF. CDR3 DNA: TGTGCCATCAGTGGGGCAGGGGGCTACGAGCAGTACTTC.